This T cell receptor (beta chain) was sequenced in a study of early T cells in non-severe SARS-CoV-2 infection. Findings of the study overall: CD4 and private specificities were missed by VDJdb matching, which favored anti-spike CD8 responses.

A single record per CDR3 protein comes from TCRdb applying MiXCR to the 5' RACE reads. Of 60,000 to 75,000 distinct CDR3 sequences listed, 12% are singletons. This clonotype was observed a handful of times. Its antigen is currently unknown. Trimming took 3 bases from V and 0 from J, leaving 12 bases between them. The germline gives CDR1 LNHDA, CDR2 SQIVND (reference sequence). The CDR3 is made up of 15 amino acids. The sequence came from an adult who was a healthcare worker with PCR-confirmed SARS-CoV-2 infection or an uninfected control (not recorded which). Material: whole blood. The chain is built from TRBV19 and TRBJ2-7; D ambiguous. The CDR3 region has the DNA TGTGCCAGTAGTATCGAGGACGGCCGCTCCTACGAGCAGTACTTC. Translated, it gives CASSIEDGRSYEQYF.